This TCR beta chain was recovered during a study of T cells after yellow fever vaccination. Template switching with 5'RACE generated the TCR cDNA and added a universal primer site and UMIs. One entry per CDR3 protein results from TCRdb running MiXCR on the 5' RACE reads. The sample contains about 230,000 distinct CDR3 sequences, 6.7% of which appear only once. CDR3 size: 14 residues. Per the germline V gene, CDR1 is MGHDK and CDR2 is SYGVNS. Trimming took off 8 bases at V and 10 bases at J, with 21 bases between the two ends. The table lists this clonotype with a few counts. Its specificity is unknown. Overall study findings and caveats: Contamination of FACS-sorted repertoires by abundant clonotypes from the bulk population could occur. Few clonotypes appeared in both CD4 and CD8 compartments. Post-booster repertoires again held most primary-vaccination clones (roughly 96% CD4, 80% to 90% CD8).

The TCR sequence derives from a man younger than 40 who received the YFV17D yellow fever vaccine. The chain uses TRBV25-1 and TRBJ2-1; tentative D call: TRBD2 (6 bases). The sample was CD4+ T cells sorted from PBMCs, taken on the day of the yellow fever booster vaccination. Here the CDR3 DNA reads TGTGCCAGCCAGAGTACTCGACTAGGCGGGGAGCAGTTCTTC. Its protein is CASQSTRLGGEQFF.